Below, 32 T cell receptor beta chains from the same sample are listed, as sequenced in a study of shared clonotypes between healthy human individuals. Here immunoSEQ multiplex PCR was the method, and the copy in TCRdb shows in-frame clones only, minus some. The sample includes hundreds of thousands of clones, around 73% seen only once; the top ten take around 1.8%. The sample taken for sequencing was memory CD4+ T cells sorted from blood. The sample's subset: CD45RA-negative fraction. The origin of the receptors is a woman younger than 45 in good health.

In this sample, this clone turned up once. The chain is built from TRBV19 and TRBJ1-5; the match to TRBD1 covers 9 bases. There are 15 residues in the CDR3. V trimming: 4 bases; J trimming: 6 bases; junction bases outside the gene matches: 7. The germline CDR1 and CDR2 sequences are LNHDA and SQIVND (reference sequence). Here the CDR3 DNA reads TGTGCCAGTAGTAGACAAACAGGGGGCGGTCAGCCCCAGCATTTT. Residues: CASSRQTGGGQPQHF.

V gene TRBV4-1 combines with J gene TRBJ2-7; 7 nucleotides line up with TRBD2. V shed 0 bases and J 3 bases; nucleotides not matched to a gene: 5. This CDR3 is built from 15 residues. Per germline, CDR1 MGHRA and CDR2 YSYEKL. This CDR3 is CASSQDLQRDYEQYF. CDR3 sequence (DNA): TGCGCCAGCAGCCAAGATCTTCAGCGGGACTACGAGCAGTACTTC.

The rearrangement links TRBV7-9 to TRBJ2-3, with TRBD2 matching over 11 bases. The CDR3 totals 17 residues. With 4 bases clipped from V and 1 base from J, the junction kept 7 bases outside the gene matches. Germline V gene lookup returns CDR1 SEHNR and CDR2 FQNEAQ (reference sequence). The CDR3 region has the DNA TGTGCCAGCAGCTCAGGACGGACTAGCGGGCGCACAGATACGCAGTATTTT. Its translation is CASSSGRTSGRTDTQYF.

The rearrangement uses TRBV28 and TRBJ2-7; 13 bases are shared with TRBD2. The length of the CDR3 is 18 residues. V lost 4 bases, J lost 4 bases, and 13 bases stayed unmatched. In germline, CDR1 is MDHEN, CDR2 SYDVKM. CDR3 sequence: CASSSYGTSGTLRYEQYF. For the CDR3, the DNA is TGTGCCAGCAGTTCCTATGGGACTAGCGGGACTCTTCGATACGAGCAGTACTTC.

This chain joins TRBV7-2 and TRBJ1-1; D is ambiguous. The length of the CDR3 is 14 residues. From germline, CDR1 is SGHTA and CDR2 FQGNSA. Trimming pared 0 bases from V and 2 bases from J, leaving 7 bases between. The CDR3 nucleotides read TGTGCCAGCAGCTTAGCGAGGCTCAACACTGAAGCTTTCTTT. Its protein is CASSLARLNTEAFF. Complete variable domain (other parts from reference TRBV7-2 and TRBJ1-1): GAGVSQSPSNKVTEKGKDVELRCDPISGHTALYWYRQSLGQGLEFLIYFQGNSAPDKSGLPSDRFSAERTGGSVSTLTIQRTQQEDSAVYLCASSLARLNTEAFFGQGTRLTVV.

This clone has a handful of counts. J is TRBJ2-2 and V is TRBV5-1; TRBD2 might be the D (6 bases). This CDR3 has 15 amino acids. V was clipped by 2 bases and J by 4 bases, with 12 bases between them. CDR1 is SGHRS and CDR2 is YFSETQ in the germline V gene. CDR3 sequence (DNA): TGCGCCAGCAGCTTAGAAGGAGGGGCCACCGGGGAGCTGTTTTTT. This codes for CASSLEGGATGELFF.

The CDR3 is CATRKDYGYTF. CDR3 DNA: TGTGCCACCCGGAAGGACTATGGCTACACCTTC. This sequence joins TRBV6-1 and TRBJ1-2; D unclear. Germline CDR1 MNHNS, CDR2 SASEGT. V dropped 10 bases and J dropped 3 bases, with 9 bases sitting between them. The CDR3 contains 11 residues.

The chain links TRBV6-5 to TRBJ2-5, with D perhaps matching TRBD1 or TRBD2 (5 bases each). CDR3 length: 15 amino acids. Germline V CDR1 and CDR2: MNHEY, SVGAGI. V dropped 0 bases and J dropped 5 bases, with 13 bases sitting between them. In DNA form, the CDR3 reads TGTGCCAGCAGTTACTCGAGAGGGGACCGGGAGACCCAGTACTTC. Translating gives CASSYSRGDRETQYF.

The CDR3 nucleotides are TGCGCCAGCAGCTTGGGGGACAGTCATAGCAATCAGCCCCAGCATTTT. Its translation is CASSLGDSHSNQPQHF. J is TRBJ1-5 and V is TRBV5-1; 7 bases match TRBD1. The ends lost 0 bases at V and 0 bases at J; junction bases unmatched: 3. Germline CDR1 is SGHRS and CDR2 is YFSETQ. This CDR3 is built from 16 residues.

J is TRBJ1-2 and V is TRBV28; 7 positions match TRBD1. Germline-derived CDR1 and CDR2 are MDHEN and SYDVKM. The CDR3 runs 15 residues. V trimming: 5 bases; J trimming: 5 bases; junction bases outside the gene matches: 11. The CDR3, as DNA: TGTGCCAGCAGTCCGTCGACAGGGAAAAAGTATGGCTACACCTTC. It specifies CASSPSTGKKYGYTF.

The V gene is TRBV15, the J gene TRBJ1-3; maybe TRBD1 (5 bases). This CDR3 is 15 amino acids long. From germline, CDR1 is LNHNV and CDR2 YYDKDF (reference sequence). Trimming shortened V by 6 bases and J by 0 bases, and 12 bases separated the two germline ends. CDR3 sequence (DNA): TGTGCCACCAGACAACATGGGGCCTCTGGAAACACCATATATTTT. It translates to CATRQHGASGNTIYF.

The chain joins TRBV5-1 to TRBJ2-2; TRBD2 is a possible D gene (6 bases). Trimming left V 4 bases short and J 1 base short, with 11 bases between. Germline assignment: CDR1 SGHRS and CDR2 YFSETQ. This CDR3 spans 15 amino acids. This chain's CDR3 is CASSPGLLNTGELFF. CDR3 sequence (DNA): TGCGCCAGCAGCCCGGGACTTTTGAACACCGGGGAGCTGTTTTTT.

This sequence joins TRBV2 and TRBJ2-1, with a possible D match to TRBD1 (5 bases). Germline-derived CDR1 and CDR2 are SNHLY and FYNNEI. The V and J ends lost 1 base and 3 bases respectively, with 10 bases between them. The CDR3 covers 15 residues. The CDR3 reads CASSEGQTSYNEQFF. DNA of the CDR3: TGTGCCAGCAGTGAAGGACAGACAAGCTACAATGAGCAGTTCTTC.

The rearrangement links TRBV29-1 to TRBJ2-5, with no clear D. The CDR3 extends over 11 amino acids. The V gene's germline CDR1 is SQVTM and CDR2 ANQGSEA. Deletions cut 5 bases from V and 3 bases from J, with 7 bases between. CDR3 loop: CSVQPKETQYF. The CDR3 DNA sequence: TGCAGCGTTCAACCTAAAGAGACCCAGTACTTC.

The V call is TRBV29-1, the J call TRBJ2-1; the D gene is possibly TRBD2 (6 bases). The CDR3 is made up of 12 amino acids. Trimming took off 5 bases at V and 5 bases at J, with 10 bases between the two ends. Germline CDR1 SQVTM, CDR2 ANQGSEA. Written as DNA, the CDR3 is TGCAGCGTTCCGGGACTCGACAATGAGCAGTTCTTC. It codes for CSVPGLDNEQFF.

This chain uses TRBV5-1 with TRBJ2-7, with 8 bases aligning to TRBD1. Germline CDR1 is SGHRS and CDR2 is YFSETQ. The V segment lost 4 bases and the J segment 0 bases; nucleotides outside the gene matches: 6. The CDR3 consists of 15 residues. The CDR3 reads CASSTTGGLSYEQYF. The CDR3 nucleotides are TGCGCCAGCAGCACAACAGGGGGTCTCTCCTACGAGCAGTACTTC.

CDR3 in DNA: TGTGCCAGCAGTTTGGCGGGAGAGGGGGAGTACGAGCAGTACTTC. This encodes CASSLAGEGEYEQYF. The chain has TRBV28 and TRBJ2-7; the D gene is possibly TRBD2 (7 bases). Germline values: CDR1 MDHEN, CDR2 SYDVKM. V was cut by 3 bases and J by 4 bases, with 16 bases left in between. The CDR3 sequence is 15 residues long. The full variable domain, with the rest looked up from reference TRBV28 and TRBJ2-7, is DVKVTQSSRYLVKRTGEKVFLECVQDMDHENMFWYRQDPGLGLRLIYFSYDVKMKEKGDIPEGYSVSREKKERFSLILESASTNQTSMYLCASSLAGEGEYEQYFGPGTRLTVT.

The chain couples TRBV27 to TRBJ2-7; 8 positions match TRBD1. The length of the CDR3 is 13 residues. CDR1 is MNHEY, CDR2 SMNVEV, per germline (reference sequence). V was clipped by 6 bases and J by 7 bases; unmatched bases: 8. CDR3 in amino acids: CASRLGTGGEQYF. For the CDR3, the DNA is TGTGCCAGCAGGCTAGGGACAGGTGGGGAGCAGTACTTC.

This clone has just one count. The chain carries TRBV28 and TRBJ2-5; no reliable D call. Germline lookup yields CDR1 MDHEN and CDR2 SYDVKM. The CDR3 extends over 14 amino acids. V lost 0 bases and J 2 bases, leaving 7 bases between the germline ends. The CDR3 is CASSLWRSQETQYF. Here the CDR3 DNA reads TGTGCCAGCAGTTTATGGCGATCTCAAGAGACCCAGTACTTC.

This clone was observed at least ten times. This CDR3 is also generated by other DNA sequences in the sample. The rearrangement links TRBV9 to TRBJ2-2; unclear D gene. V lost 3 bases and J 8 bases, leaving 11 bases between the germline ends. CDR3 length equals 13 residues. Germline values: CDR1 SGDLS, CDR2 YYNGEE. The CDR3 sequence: CASSAQGVGELFF. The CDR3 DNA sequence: TGTGCCAGCAGCGCACAAGGAGTTGGGGAGCTGTTTTTT. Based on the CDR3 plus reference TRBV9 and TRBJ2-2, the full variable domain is DSGVTQTPKHLITATGQRVTLRCSPRSGDLSVYWYQQSLDQGLQFLIQYYNGEERAKGNILERFSAQQFPDLHSELNLSSLELGDSALYFCASSAQGVGELFFGEGSRLTVL.

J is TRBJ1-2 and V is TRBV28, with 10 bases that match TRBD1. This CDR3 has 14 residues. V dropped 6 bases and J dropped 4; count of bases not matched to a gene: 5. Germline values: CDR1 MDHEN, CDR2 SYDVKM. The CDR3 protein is CASSRGQGGYGYTF. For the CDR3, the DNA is TGTGCCAGCAGCCGCGGACAGGGGGGCTATGGCTACACCTTC.

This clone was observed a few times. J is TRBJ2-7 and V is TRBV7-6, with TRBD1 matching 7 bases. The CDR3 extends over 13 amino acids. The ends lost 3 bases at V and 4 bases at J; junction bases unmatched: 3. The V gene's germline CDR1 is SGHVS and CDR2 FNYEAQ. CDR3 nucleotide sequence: TGTGCCAGCAGCTTCCAACAGGGGTACGAGCAGTACTTC. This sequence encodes CASSFQQGYEQYF.

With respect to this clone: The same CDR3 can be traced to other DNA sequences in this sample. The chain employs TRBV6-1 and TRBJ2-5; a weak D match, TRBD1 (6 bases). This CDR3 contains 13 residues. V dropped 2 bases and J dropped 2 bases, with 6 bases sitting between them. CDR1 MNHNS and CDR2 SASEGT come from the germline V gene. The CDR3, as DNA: TGTGCCAGCAGTGAAAGGGGGCAAGAGACCCAGTACTTC. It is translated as CASSERGQETQYF.

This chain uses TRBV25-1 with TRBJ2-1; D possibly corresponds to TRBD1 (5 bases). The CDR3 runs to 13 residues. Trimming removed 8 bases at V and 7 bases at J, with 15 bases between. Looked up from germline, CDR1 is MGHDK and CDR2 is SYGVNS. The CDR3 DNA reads TGTGCCAGCGTTGGGCAAAGGGGAAATGAGCAGTTCTTC. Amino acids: CASVGQRGNEQFF.

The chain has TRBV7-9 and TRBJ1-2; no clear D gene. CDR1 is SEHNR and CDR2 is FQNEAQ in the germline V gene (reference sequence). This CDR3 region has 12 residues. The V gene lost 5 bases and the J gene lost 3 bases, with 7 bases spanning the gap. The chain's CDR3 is CASSGQDYGYTF. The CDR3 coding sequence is TGTGCCAGCAGCGGCCAGGACTATGGCTACACCTTC.

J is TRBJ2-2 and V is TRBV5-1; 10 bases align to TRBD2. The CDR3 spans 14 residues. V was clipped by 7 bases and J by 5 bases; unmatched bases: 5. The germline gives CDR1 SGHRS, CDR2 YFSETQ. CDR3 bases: TGCGCCAGCCTAGCGGGAGTAAGGACCGGGGAGCTGTTTTTT. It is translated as CASLAGVRTGELFF.

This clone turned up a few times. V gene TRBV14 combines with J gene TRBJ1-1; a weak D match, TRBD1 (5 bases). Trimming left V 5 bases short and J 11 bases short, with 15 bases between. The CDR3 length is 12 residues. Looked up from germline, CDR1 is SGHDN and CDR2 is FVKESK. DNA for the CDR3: TGTGCCAGCAGCAAAGGGGTCCGTATGGCTTTCTTT. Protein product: CASSKGVRMAFF.

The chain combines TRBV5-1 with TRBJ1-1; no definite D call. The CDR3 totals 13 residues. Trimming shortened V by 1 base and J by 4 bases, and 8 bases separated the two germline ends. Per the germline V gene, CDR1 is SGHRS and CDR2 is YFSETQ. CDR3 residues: CASSLREGTEAFF. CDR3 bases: TGCGCCAGCAGCTTGAGGGAGGGCACTGAAGCTTTCTTT. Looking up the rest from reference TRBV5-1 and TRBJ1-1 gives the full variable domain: KAGVTQTPRYLIKTRGQQVTLSCSPISGHRSVSWYQQTPGQGLQFLFEYFSETQRNKGNFPGRFSGRQFSNSRSEMNVSTLELGDSALYLCASSLREGTEAFFGQGTRLTVV.

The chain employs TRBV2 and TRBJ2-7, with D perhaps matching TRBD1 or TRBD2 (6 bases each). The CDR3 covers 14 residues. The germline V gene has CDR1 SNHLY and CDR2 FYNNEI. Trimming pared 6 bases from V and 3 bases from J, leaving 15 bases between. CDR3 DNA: TGTGCCAGCAGAAAAGAGGGGGGCAACTACGAGCAGTACTTC. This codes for CASRKEGGNYEQYF.

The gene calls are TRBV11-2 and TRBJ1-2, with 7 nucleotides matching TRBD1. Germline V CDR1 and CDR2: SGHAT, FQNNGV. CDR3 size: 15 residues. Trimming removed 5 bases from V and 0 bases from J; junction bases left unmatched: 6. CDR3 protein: CASSNRDRANYGYTF. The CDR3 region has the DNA TGTGCCAGCAGCAACCGGGACAGAGCTAACTATGGCTACACCTTC.

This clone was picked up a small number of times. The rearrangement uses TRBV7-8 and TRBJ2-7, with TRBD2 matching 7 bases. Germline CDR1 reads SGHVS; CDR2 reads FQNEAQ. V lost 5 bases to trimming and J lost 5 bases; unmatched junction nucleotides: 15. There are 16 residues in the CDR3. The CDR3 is CASSPFFGGSPNEQYF. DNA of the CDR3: TGTGCCAGCAGCCCTTTTTTCGGCGGGAGTCCCAACGAGCAGTACTTC.

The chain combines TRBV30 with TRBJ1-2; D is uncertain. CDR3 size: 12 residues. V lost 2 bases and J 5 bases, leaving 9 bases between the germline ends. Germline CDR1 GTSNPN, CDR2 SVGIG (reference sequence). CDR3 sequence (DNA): TGTGCCTGGAGTAGAGGATCATATGGCTACACCTTC. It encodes CAWSRGSYGYTF.